The source of this TCR beta chain is a study of shared clonotypes between healthy human individuals. Generated by immunoSEQ multiplex PCR, the TCRdb table keeps only in-frame clones and is missing some. The sample consists of 650,000 to 700,000 clones, around 91% of them appearing once. This CDR3 spans 20 amino acids. Germline loops: CDR1 WSHSY, CDR2 SAAADI. V shed 0 bases, J shed 0 bases, and the junction held 10 bases outside the gene matches. The sequencing sample was made of memory CD8+ T cells from PBMCs. The subset denotes: CD45RO+ cells pooled with CCR7-negative TemRA cells. The TCR was taken from a man between 18 and 29 years old in good health. Some clones in this sample may be carry-over from other donors' samples. This chain uses TRBV10-2 with TRBJ2-1; 11 bases are a match to TRBD2. CDR3 coding DNA: TGCGCCAGCAGTGAGTCGAGAGGACTAGCGGGCTTGAGCTCCTACAATGAGCAGTTCTTC. Translating it yields CASSESRGLAGLSSYNEQFF.